This is a list of T cell receptor beta chains from one sample in a study of beta chain features in type 1 diabetes. Some clones are missing from TCRdb's copy, which holds only in-frame ones; the method was immunoSEQ multiplex PCR. Of about 230,000 clones listed, over 9.5% are singletons. The specimen sequenced was naive CD4+ T cells from blood. The receptors shown here come from a woman aged 18-29 years in good health. CDR3s leave out the opening cysteine and the closing phenylalanine or tryptophan.

J gene: TRBJ1-2
V gene: TRBV7-2
CDR3 protein: ASSLGAGGSYGYT

J gene: TRBJ2-1
V gene: TRBV5-4
CDR3 protein: ASSAGTSGYNEQF

J gene: TRBJ1-2
V gene: TRBV7-9
CDR3 protein: ASSLAHGTGGNGYT

J gene: TRBJ1-5
V gene: TRBV5-1
CDR3 protein: ASSLDRGGQPQH

J gene: TRBJ2-5
V gene: TRBV5-6
CDR3 protein: ASRIHPGTLQETQY

J gene: TRBJ1-5
V gene: TRBV5-1
CDR3 protein: ASSSYGGDQPQH

J gene: TRBJ2-5
V gene: TRBV15
CDR3 protein: ATSRAGVTETQY

J gene: TRBJ1-5
V gene: TRBV30
CDR3 protein: AWSSAGGRPQH

J gene: TRBJ1-2
V gene: TRBV7-3
CDR3 protein: ASSPDSGYGYT

J gene: TRBJ2-7
V gene: TRBV12-5
CDR3 protein: ASGLVPAYEQY

J gene: TRBJ1-2
V gene: TRBV25-1
CDR3 protein: ASSESGRAGGYT

J gene: TRBJ2-3
V gene: TRBV7-2
CDR3 protein: ASSLGRTDTQY

J gene: TRBJ2-3
V gene: TRBV27
CDR3 protein: ASSLRGSGRAGSDTQY

J gene: TRBJ1-5
V gene: TRBV6-5
CDR3 protein: ASSTRGDPQPQH

J gene: TRBJ2-1
V gene: TRBV2
CDR3 protein: ASREYNEQF

J gene: TRBJ2-1
V gene: TRBV5-1
CDR3 protein: ASSWGTDNEQF

J gene: TRBJ2-3
V gene: TRBV5-4
CDR3 protein: ASSLGTSGSVDTQY

J gene: TRBJ2-7
V gene: TRBV9
CDR3 protein: ASSVEGRFGNEQY

J gene: TRBJ2-7
V gene: TRBV29-1
CDR3 protein: SVVLVVGTGGYEQY

J gene: TRBJ1-1
V gene: TRBV19
CDR3 protein: ASSTDRNTEAF

J gene: TRBJ2-7
V gene: TRBV27
CDR3 protein: ASRPSGSYEQY

J gene: TRBJ2-7
V gene: TRBV27
CDR3 protein: ASSFTSGYYEQY

J gene: TRBJ1-1
V gene: TRBV5-1
CDR3 protein: ASSLVDRMNTEAF

J gene: TRBJ2-7
V gene: TRBV23-1
CDR3 protein: ASRPETAPTLYEQY

J gene: TRBJ2-5
V gene: TRBV5-1
CDR3 protein: ASSPYQETQY

J gene: TRBJ2-1
V gene: TRBV7-9
CDR3 protein: ASRGLAGENSYNEQF

J gene: TRBJ2-1
V gene: TRBV19
CDR3 protein: ASKRGNEQF

J gene: TRBJ2-5
V gene: TRBV5-1
CDR3 protein: ASRPDIQETQY

J gene: TRBJ2-2
V gene: TRBV6-1
CDR3 protein: ATLRDSAPGELF

J gene: TRBJ2-1
V gene: TRBV4-2
CDR3 protein: ASSLGGGLAPNEQF

J gene: TRBJ1-5
V gene: TRBV6-6
CDR3 protein: ASTLGSQPQH

J gene: TRBJ2-1
V gene: TRBV30
CDR3 protein: AWSVRSGPLGEQF

J gene: TRBJ2-3
V gene: TRBV9
CDR3 protein: ASSGSGGTQY

J gene: TRBJ2-5
V gene: TRBV2
CDR3 protein: ASGGETAPVETQY

J gene: TRBJ2-6
V gene: TRBV7-8
CDR3 protein: ASSDRGLGSGANVLT

J gene: TRBJ1-1
V gene: TRBV11-2
CDR3 protein: ASSKGGYYTEAF

J gene: TRBJ2-2
V gene: TRBV7-2
CDR3 protein: ASSLVGDTGELF

J gene: TRBJ1-6
V gene: TRBV9
CDR3 protein: ASSVASVGSSPLH

J gene: TRBJ1-1
V gene: TRBV7-9
CDR3 protein: ASSLPTGNTEAF

J gene: TRBJ1-1
V gene: TRBV7-2
CDR3 protein: ASCPAGPLTEAF

J gene: TRBJ2-1
V gene: TRBV10-3
CDR3 protein: ATASLAGRSGGNEQF

J gene: TRBJ2-2
V gene: TRBV6-5
CDR3 protein: ASTEGNTGELF

J gene: TRBJ2-7
V gene: TRBV5-8
CDR3 protein: ASSPGTFSYEQY

J gene: TRBJ2-3
V gene: TRBV5-1
CDR3 protein: ASNEVEVGTDTQY

J gene: TRBJ1-1
V gene: TRBV5-1
CDR3 protein: ASSPQGDTEAF

J gene: TRBJ2-1
V gene: TRBV5-1
CDR3 protein: ASSPPSGGYNEQF

J gene: TRBJ1-1
V gene: TRBV2
CDR3 protein: ASREYFAEAF

J gene: TRBJ1-1
V gene: TRBV29-1
CDR3 protein: SVLPGTGNTEAF

J gene: TRBJ2-5
V gene: TRBV5-1
CDR3 protein: ASSPTGSQVLVKETQY

J gene: TRBJ1-1
V gene: TRBV27
CDR3 protein: ASSLSVGIAEAF